This T cell receptor beta chain was profiled in a study of patients and donors after allogeneic stem cell transplantation. Using its own MiXCR run on the RT-PCR reads, TCRdb lists one record per CDR3 protein. Among about 88,000 distinct CDR3 sequences listed, roughly 48% were seen once. Trimming took off 10 bases at V and 8 bases at J, with 23 bases between the two ends. CDR1 and CDR2 (germline): MDHEN, SYDVKM. This CDR3 is built from 14 residues. The sequencing input was blood, either unsorted or a sorted T cell fraction (not recorded which). This receptor was obtained from a human donor who was either an allogeneic HSCT recipient or a stem cell or donor lymphocyte infusion donor (not recorded which). It is not recorded whose cells these are; they may come from a transplant donor. The chain has TRBV28 and TRBJ1-2; possible D gene TRBD1, 5 bases. The CDR3 protein is CATVEVRGRAGYTF. The DNA for the CDR3 is TGTGCCACCGTGGAAGTAAGGGGCCGGGCCGGCTACACCTTC.